The source of this TCR beta chain is a study of vaccination and CD4 T cells after COVID-19. In the study overall: Two of the convalescents were Hispanic, and the group consisted of six males and four females. Sampling after COVID took place at a median of about 98 days (range 35 to 161) following diagnosis.

The treatment here: roughly nine-day PBMC culture with coronavirus spike peptide pools or control peptides (ViraFEST assay). It was with roughly 9.6 IU/ml IL-2 and around 9.3 ug/ml peptide pools that 2.2 million or so PBMCs per well were cultured. Replacement of half the medium with fresh IL-2 medium took place on days 3 and 7. This clonotype was found a few times. Its antigen is unknown. The Oncomine TCR Beta short-read assay sequenced DNA from cultured CD4+ T cells. TCRdb reprocessed the PCR reads via MiXCR and lists one record per CDR3 protein. This sample has fewer than 15,000 distinct CDR3 sequences, with around 60% found just once. The CDR3 is made up of 12 amino acids. The germline gives CDR1 DFQATT, CDR2 SNEGSKA (reference sequence). The V and J ends lost 3 bases and 2 bases respectively, with 7 bases between them.

The sequenced material came from CD4+ T cells from blood, cultured in vitro. The chain has TRBV20-1 and TRBJ1-2; D not resolved. This TCR was recovered from a human donor who had recovered from COVID-19. The CDR3 region is CSARDGNYGYTF. The CDR3 region has the DNA TGCAGTGCTAGGGACGGCAACTATGGCTACACCTTC.